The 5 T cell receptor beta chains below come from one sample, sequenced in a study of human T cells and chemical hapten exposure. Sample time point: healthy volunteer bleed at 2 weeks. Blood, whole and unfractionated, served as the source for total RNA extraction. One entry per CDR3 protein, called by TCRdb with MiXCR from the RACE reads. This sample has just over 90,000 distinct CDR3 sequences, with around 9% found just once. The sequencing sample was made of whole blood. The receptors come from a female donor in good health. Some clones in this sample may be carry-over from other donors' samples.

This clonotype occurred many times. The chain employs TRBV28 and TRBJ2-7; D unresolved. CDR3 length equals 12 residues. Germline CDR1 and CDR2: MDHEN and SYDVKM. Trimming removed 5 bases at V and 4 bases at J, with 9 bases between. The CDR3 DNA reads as TGTGCCAGCAGTGGTCCAATTTACGAGCAGTACTTC. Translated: CASSGPIYEQYF.

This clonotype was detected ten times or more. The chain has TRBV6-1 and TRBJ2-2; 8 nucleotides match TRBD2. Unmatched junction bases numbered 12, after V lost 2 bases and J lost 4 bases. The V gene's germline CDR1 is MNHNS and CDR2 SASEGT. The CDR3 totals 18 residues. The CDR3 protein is CASSESFRLAGGTGELFF. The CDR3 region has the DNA TGTGCCAGCAGTGAATCGTTCAGGCTAGCGGGCGGCACCGGGGAGCTGTTTTTT.

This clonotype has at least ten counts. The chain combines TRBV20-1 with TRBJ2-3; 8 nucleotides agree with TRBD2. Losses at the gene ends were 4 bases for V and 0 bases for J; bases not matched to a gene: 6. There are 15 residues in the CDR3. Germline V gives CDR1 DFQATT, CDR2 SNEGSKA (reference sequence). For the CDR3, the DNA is TGCAGTGCTACCGCGGCTAGCGGGAGCACAGATACGCAGTATTTT. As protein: CSATAASGSTDTQYF.

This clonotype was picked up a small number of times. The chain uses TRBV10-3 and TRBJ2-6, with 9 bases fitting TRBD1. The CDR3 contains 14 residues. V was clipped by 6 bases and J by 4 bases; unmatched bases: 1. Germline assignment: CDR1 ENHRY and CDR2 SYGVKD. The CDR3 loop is CAIRQGAGANVLTF. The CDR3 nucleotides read TGTGCCATCAGACAGGGGGCCGGGGCCAACGTCCTGACTTTC.

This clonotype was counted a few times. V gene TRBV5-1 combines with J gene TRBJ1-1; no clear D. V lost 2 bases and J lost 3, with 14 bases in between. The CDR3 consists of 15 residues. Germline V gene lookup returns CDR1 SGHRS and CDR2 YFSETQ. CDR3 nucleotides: TGCGCCAGCAGCTTAGTTCCCTTGGAGTACACTGAAGCTTTCTTT. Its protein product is CASSLVPLEYTEAFF.